One and the same sample provided the 32 T cell receptor beta chains below, sequenced in a study of blood T cell repertoires in COVID-19. TCRdb's table, derived via immunoSEQ multiplex PCR, lists solely in-frame clones and lacks some. This table has some 96,000 clones, around nine tenths appearing once. The sample was peripheral blood. The receptors originated from a man aged 50-60 years with acute or convalescent COVID-19.

The chain couples TRBV6-1 to TRBJ1-1, with D possibly matching TRBD1 (5 bases). The CDR3 runs 15 residues. The V gene lost 0 bases and the J gene lost 4 bases, with 12 bases spanning the gap. Germline CDR1 reads MNHNS; CDR2 reads SASEGT. The CDR3 protein is CASSEAWGRGTEAFF. The CDR3 DNA follows: TGTGCCAGCAGTGAAGCTTGGGGGAGGGGCACTGAAGCTTTCTTT.

The V call is TRBV19, the J call TRBJ2-1; 9 nucleotides align to TRBD2. The CDR3 loop spans 15 amino acids. V lost 3 bases and J lost 6; bases outside the gene matches: 6. Germline values: CDR1 LNHDA, CDR2 SQIVND (reference sequence). CDR3 bases: TGTGCCAGTAGTATCGGGGCTAGCGGGGCCAATGAGCAGTTCTTC. Translating it yields CASSIGASGANEQFF.

The chain uses TRBV6-6 and TRBJ2-1; possible D gene TRBD2, 5 bases. Germline values: CDR1 MNHNY, CDR2 SVGAGI (reference sequence). The CDR3 runs to 12 residues. V shed 8 bases and J shed 3 bases, with 8 bases lying between them. The CDR3 DNA reads as TGTGCCAGCGGGAGATTCTACAATGAGCAGTTCTTC. This codes for CASGRFYNEQFF.

The rearrangement links TRBV2 to TRBJ1-1, with TRBD1 matching over 8 bases. The V gene's germline CDR1 is SNHLY and CDR2 FYNNEI. The V segment lost 8 bases and the J segment 1 base; nucleotides outside the gene matches: 3. CDR3 length equals 13 residues. DNA for the CDR3: TGTGCCAGCCACGGGACAGGGAACACTGAAGCTTTCTTT. The encoded protein is CASHGTGNTEAFF.

This clone was counted between two and nine times. The J gene is TRBJ1-3, the V gene TRBV19; 8 bases agree with TRBD1. The CDR3 extends over 16 amino acids. Trimming took 3 bases from V and 4 from J; bases not matched to a gene: 8. Germline lookup yields CDR1 LNHDA and CDR2 SQIVND (reference sequence). In DNA, the CDR3 is TGTGCCAGTAGTATCAGGGGGCGGATTGAGGGAAACACCATATATTTT. Its protein is CASSIRGRIEGNTIYF.

The chain uses TRBV5-1 and TRBJ1-1, with 8 bases matching TRBD1. V lost 4 bases and J lost 1; bases outside the gene matches: 3. The CDR3 is 14 residues long. The germline CDR1 and CDR2 sequences are SGHRS and YFSETQ. The CDR3 spells CASSPDRGNTEAFF. The DNA of the CDR3 is TGCGCCAGCAGCCCTGACAGGGGGAACACTGAAGCTTTCTTT.

V usage is TRBV27 and J usage is TRBJ1-2, with D uncertain. The CDR3 totals 12 residues. With 10 bases removed from V and 5 bases from J, the gap between germline ends came to 14 bases. Germline lookup yields CDR1 MNHEY and CDR2 SMNVEV (reference sequence). CDR3 in amino acids: CATSDTFYGYTF. CDR3 DNA: TGTGCCACTTCCGATACTTTTTATGGCTACACCTTC.

The chain uses TRBV4-2 and TRBJ2-1, with 8 bases that match TRBD2. V gave up 4 bases and J gave up 3 bases; unmatched junction bases: 8. The V gene's germline CDR1 is LGHNA and CDR2 YNFKEQ. This CDR3 is 16 amino acids long. The chain's CDR3 is CASSLIIAGSYNEQFF. DNA for the CDR3: TGTGCCAGCAGCCTCATAATAGCGGGAAGCTACAATGAGCAGTTCTTC.

The chain employs TRBV2 and TRBJ2-2; possibly TRBD1 for D (6 bases). V lost 6 bases and J 2 bases, leaving 13 bases between the germline ends. This CDR3 is built from 15 residues. The germline gives CDR1 SNHLY, CDR2 FYNNEI. Here the CDR3 DNA reads TGTGCCAGCAGGGTCGGGACATCCAACACCGGGGAGCTGTTTTTT. This sequence encodes CASRVGTSNTGELFF.

The genes are TRBV11-2 and TRBJ1-2, with 8 bases matching TRBD1. Germline CDR1 reads SGHAT; CDR2 reads FQNNGV. CDR3 length equals 13 residues. The V and J ends lost 1 base and 6 bases, in that order; junction bases with no gene match: 1. This chain's CDR3 is CASSLGTGHGYTF. In DNA form, the CDR3 reads TGTGCCAGCAGCTTAGGGACAGGGCATGGCTACACCTTC.

The chain is built from TRBV27 and TRBJ1-6; a weak D match, TRBD1 (6 bases). V dropped 5 bases and J dropped 0 bases, with 11 bases sitting between them. Germline-derived CDR1 and CDR2 are MNHEY and SMNVEV (reference sequence). The CDR3 totals 16 residues. CDR3 DNA: TGTGCCAGCAGTGTACAGGGAAACTCCTATAATTCACCCCTCCACTTT. It yields the protein CASSVQGNSYNSPLHF.

A few counts support this clone. CDR3 in DNA: TGTGCTAGTGGTTTGATCATGGCAAAGCGGTACGAGCAGTACTTC. It encodes CASGLIMAKRYEQYF. The V gene is TRBV12-5, the J gene TRBJ2-7; D may be TRBD2 (5 bases). CDR3 length equals 15 residues. Deletions cut 2 bases from V and 4 bases from J, with 15 bases between. Germline V CDR1 and CDR2: LGHNT, FRNRAP.

The chain joins TRBV11-3 to TRBJ2-5; 11 nucleotides agree with TRBD1. This CDR3 is built from 17 residues. Looked up from germline, CDR1 is SGHNT and CDR2 is YENEEA. After removal of 4 bases from V and 5 bases from J, the junction contained 12 bases not matched to a gene. CDR3: CASSSFLGGTGGETQYF. Written as DNA, the CDR3 is TGTGCCAGCAGCTCCTTCCTCGGTGGGACAGGGGGTGAGACCCAGTACTTC.

The chain carries TRBV5-4 and TRBJ2-1; 10 bases are shared with TRBD2. The V and J ends lost 4 bases and 6 bases, in that order; junction bases with no gene match: 7. Germline V gene lookup returns CDR1 SGHNT and CDR2 YYREEE (reference sequence). The CDR3 is 15 amino acids. DNA for the CDR3: TGTGCCAGCAGCCGCGGGGCTAGCGGGAGCAATGAGCAGTTCTTC. As protein: CASSRGASGSNEQFF.

This clone has only one observation. The rearrangement links TRBV3-1 (or the pseudogene TRBV3-2) to TRBJ2-5; 9 nucleotides agree with TRBD2. In germline, CDR1 is LGHDT, CDR2 YNNKEL (reference sequence). The V segment lost 6 bases and the J segment 5 bases; nucleotides outside the gene matches: 4. The CDR3 sequence is 13 residues long. The CDR3 DNA reads as TGTGCCAGCAGGATTAGCGGGGGTGAGACCCAGTACTTC. Protein product: CASRISGGETQYF.

The chain recombines TRBV9 with TRBJ1-3, with D unresolved. V lost 4 bases to trimming and J lost 4 bases, with 15 bases between them. The CDR3 is made up of 15 amino acids. The germline V gene has CDR1 SGDLS and CDR2 YYNGEE. CDR3 protein: CASSHEGVVGNTIYF. In DNA, the CDR3 is TGTGCCAGCAGCCACGAGGGAGTAGTGGGAAACACCATATATTTT.

The V and J genes are TRBV5-6 and TRBJ2-7; tentative D call: TRBD2 (5 bases). The CDR3 covers 13 residues. The V end lost 3 bases, the J end lost 1 base, and 8 bases lay between the germline ends. Germline assignment: CDR1 SGHDT and CDR2 YYEEEE. CDR3 sequence reads: CASSSPGSYEQYF. CDR3 bases: TGTGCCAGCAGCTCTCCGGGATCCTACGAGCAGTACTTC.

The V and J genes are TRBV11-3 and TRBJ1-4, with D perhaps matching TRBD1 (6 bases). Germline V gene data show CDR1 as SGHNT and CDR2 as YENEEA. V was trimmed by 3 bases and J by 1 base, leaving 9 bases between them. The CDR3 is 15 amino acids. The CDR3 bases are TGTGCCAGCAGCTTGCAGGGGCTAACTAATGAAAAACTGTTTTTT. Its translation is CASSLQGLTNEKLFF.

The rearrangement uses TRBV5-6 and TRBJ2-1; 11 nucleotides line up with TRBD2. Trimming removed 2 bases from V and 8 bases from J; junction bases left unmatched: 9. This CDR3 is built from 16 residues. Germline CDR1 reads SGHDT; CDR2 reads YYEEEE. The CDR3 DNA reads as TGTGCCAGCAGCTTCGGTGGCCTAGCGGGAGGATATGAGCAGTTCTTC. Its translation is CASSFGGLAGGYEQFF.

The chain is built from TRBV7-2 and TRBJ2-7; 10 bases line up with TRBD2. The CDR3 runs to 15 residues. The junction had 5 bases not matched to a gene; V was cut back by 4 bases and J by 2 bases. Germline values: CDR1 SGHTA, CDR2 FQGNSA. The CDR3: CASSSLAGVPYEQYF. CDR3 coding DNA: TGTGCCAGCAGCTCCCTAGCGGGAGTACCCTACGAGCAGTACTTC.

The chain carries TRBV4-1 and TRBJ2-1, with 7 bases fitting TRBD1. CDR3 length equals 13 residues. Germline CDR1 and CDR2: MGHRA and YSYEKL. After removal of 3 bases from V and 8 bases from J, the junction contained 4 bases not matched to a gene. The CDR3 reads CASSHGDRDEQFF. As DNA, the CDR3 is TGCGCCAGCAGCCATGGAGACAGGGATGAGCAGTTCTTC.

The chain is built from TRBV5-4 and TRBJ2-1; D is possibly TRBD2 (6 bases). From germline, CDR1 is SGHNT and CDR2 YYREEE (reference sequence). The CDR3 is 17 amino acids. Trimming took off 0 bases at V and 2 bases at J, with 15 bases between the two ends. CDR3 in amino acids: CASSLAGAGPTYNEQFF. As DNA, the CDR3 is TGTGCCAGCAGCTTGGCCGGGGCGGGACCGACCTACAATGAGCAGTTCTTC.

The V and J genes are TRBV12-5 and TRBJ2-3, with D maybe TRBD2 (5 bases). The CDR3 has 16 residues. Trimming cost V 2 bases and J 2 bases, with 14 bases left between them. Per the germline V gene, CDR1 is LGHNT and CDR2 is FRNRAP. This CDR3 is CASGLLAGSLTDTQYF. CDR3 DNA: TGTGCTAGTGGTTTGCTTGCGGGCTCCCTCACAGATACGCAGTATTTT. Complete variable domain (other parts from reference TRBV12-5 and TRBJ2-3): DARVTQTPRHKVTEMGQEVTMRCQPILGHNTVFWYRQTMMQGLELLAYFRNRAPLDDSGMPKDRFSAEMPDATLATLKIQPSEPRDSAVYFCASGLLAGSLTDTQYFGPGTRLTVL.

This clone was picked up a small number of times. The chain couples TRBV4-1 to TRBJ1-4, with 10 bases matching TRBD1. V was pared by 4 bases and J by 7 bases, with 6 bases of the junction left unmatched. Germline CDR1 is MGHRA and CDR2 is YSYEKL. This CDR3 has 15 residues. The CDR3 reads CASSPRGTGVEKLFF. The DNA of the CDR3 is TGCGCCAGCAGCCCCCGCGGGACAGGGGTTGAAAAACTGTTTTTT.

The genes are TRBV6-5 and TRBJ1-2; 8 bases fit TRBD1. The CDR3 runs to 13 residues. V gave up 11 bases and J gave up 7 bases; unmatched junction bases: 12. CDR1 MNHEY and CDR2 SVGAGI come from the germline V gene. In nucleotides, the CDR3 is TGTGCCGCCCAAGGCCAGGGGGCAGGTGGCTACACCTTC. Translating gives CAAQGQGAGGYTF.

CDR3 in amino acids: CASGLVGGDAEQFF. DNA of the CDR3: TGTGCTAGTGGTTTGGTTGGGGGGGATGCTGAGCAGTTCTTC. This chain uses TRBV12-5 with TRBJ2-1; TRBD2 agrees at 7 bases. There are 14 residues in the CDR3. After removal of 0 bases from V and 9 bases from J, the junction contained 5 bases not matched to a gene. CDR1 is LGHNT and CDR2 is FRNRAP in the germline V gene.

The count of this clone is one. The chain links TRBV6-5 to TRBJ1-1; D possibly corresponds to TRBD1 (5 bases). Germline loops: CDR1 MNHEY, CDR2 SVGAGI. V lost 7 bases and J lost 5, with 11 bases in between. The CDR3 consists of 12 residues. This CDR3 reads CASTRKGTEAFF. CDR3 nucleotides: TGTGCCAGCACGCGAAAGGGGACTGAAGCTTTCTTT.

J is TRBJ1-1 and V is TRBV2, with 10 positions matching TRBD1. V shed 7 bases and J 5 bases; nucleotides not matched to a gene: 13. Per germline, CDR1 SNHLY and CDR2 FYNNEI. The CDR3 loop spans 16 amino acids. The CDR3 protein is CASTWDRGVSGTEAFF. CDR3 nucleotides: TGTGCCAGCACGTGGGACAGGGGCGTATCGGGGACTGAAGCTTTCTTT.

V and J are TRBV5-1 and TRBJ2-7; 9 positions match TRBD1. Per the germline V gene, CDR1 is SGHRS and CDR2 is YFSETQ. Trimming took 9 bases from V and 3 from J; bases not matched to a gene: 4. This CDR3 has 12 amino acids. In DNA form, the CDR3 reads TGCGCCACCGGGACAGGGAACTACGAGCAGTACTTC. Protein: CATGTGNYEQYF.

This chain links TRBV5-8 with TRBJ1-1, with D maybe TRBD1 (6 bases). Germline V gene lookup returns CDR1 SGHTS and CDR2 YDEGEE. With 2 bases removed from V and 4 bases from J, the gap between germline ends came to 9 bases. This CDR3 is 13 amino acids long. The CDR3 sequence: CASSFRDTTEAFF. In DNA, the CDR3 is TGTGCCAGCAGCTTCCGGGACACCACTGAAGCTTTCTTT.

This chain joins TRBV28 and TRBJ2-7; a possible D gene is TRBD1 (6 bases). The CDR3 is made up of 14 amino acids. Germline CDR1 MDHEN, CDR2 SYDVKM. V lost 7 bases and J lost 6, with 19 bases in between. The CDR3 is CASTPTTGLGEQYF. In nucleotides, the CDR3 is TGTGCCAGCACCCCCACAACAGGGTTGGGCGAGCAGTACTTC.

The rearrangement joins TRBV30 to TRBJ2-4; TRBD2 is a possible D gene (5 bases). This CDR3 is 13 amino acids long. Trimming cost V 6 bases and J 0 bases, with 9 bases left between them. Germline lookup yields CDR1 GTSNPN and CDR2 SVGIG (reference sequence). The CDR3 DNA follows: TGTGCCTGCACCGGACTAGCCAAAAACATTCAGTACTTC. Translation: CACTGLAKNIQYF.